The 17 T cell receptor beta chains below all came from one sample that was sequenced in a study of blood T cells in healthy people across ages. PCR was performed a second time for about 7 to 12 cycles using a sample-barcoded 5' primer and a J-beta primer mix. TCRdb analysed the 5' RACE reads with MiXCR anew, one entry per CDR3 protein. Counted here are about 1.1 million distinct CDR3 sequences, roughly two fifths occurring once; the ten biggest clones make up around 13%. Sequencing input: blood. These receptors originate from a man aged 18 to 29 in good health.

This clonotype was seen a handful of times. The V gene is TRBV4-3, the J gene TRBJ1-2; D is undetermined. This CDR3 comprises 16 residues. Germline lookup yields CDR1 LGHNA and CDR2 YSLEER. Trimming removed 0 bases from V and 8 bases from J, with 19 bases in between. In DNA form, the CDR3 reads TGCGCCAGCAGCCAAGATTACTTAGGCGGAACTTGGGGCTACACCTTC. Translation: CASSQDYLGGTWGYTF.

The gene calls are TRBV20-1 and TRBJ1-4, with TRBD1 identical over 7 bases. Trimming removed 6 bases from V and 5 bases from J; junction bases left unmatched: 6. Germline V CDR1 and CDR2: DFQATT, SNEGSKA (reference sequence). CDR3 length: 13 residues. The CDR3 bases are TGCAGTGCGGCCCGGGACAGAAATGAAAAACTGTTTTTT. This translates into CSAARDRNEKLFF.

This clonotype has a count of ten or more. V usage is TRBV25-1 and J usage is TRBJ2-5; D gene unclear. From germline, CDR1 is MGHDK and CDR2 SYGVNS. CDR3 length: 14 residues. Trimming took 3 bases from V and 7 from J, leaving 15 bases between them. CDR3 in amino acids: CASSDLKEFRTQYF. As DNA, the CDR3 is TGTGCCAGCAGTGATTTGAAGGAATTCAGGACCCAGTACTTC.

The sample holds a few counts of this clonotype. The chain uses TRBV6-2 or TRBV6-3 and TRBJ1-2; no reliable D call. The CDR3 length is 12 residues. Between the trimmed V and J ends, which lost 5 bases and 2 bases, there was a span of 6 bases. The germline gives CDR1 MNHEY, CDR2 SVGEGT. In DNA form, the CDR3 reads TGTGCCAGCAGTAAGTTCAACTATGGCTACACCTTC. Translating gives CASSKFNYGYTF.

This rearrangement joins TRBV29-1 to TRBJ1-4, with no clear D. The CDR3 has 13 amino acids. V was pared by 5 bases and J by 4 bases, with 11 bases between. In germline, CDR1 is SQVTM, CDR2 ANQGSEA. This chain's CDR3 is CSVPGAGNEKLFF. DNA of the CDR3: TGCAGCGTTCCAGGAGCCGGTAATGAAAAACTGTTTTTT.

The J gene is TRBJ1-2, the V gene TRBV6-5; D is unclear. CDR3 length: 14 residues. CDR1 MNHEY and CDR2 SVGAGI come from the germline V gene. Trimming took 5 bases from V and 3 from J, leaving 13 bases between them. The CDR3 spells CASSTNPDHYGYTF. As DNA, the CDR3 is TGTGCCAGCAGTACAAATCCGGACCACTATGGCTACACCTTC.

In this sample, this clonotype turned up a few times. The rearrangement joins TRBV9 to TRBJ1-2; no clear D. The CDR3 loop spans 15 amino acids. Germline V gene lookup returns CDR1 SGDLS and CDR2 YYNGEE. V was trimmed by 4 bases and J by 4 bases, leaving 17 bases between them. The CDR3 region has the DNA TGTGCCAGCAGCCCCCGGGAGGGCGACATCTATGGCTACACCTTC. This encodes CASSPREGDIYGYTF.

This clonotype was seen a few times. V usage is TRBV7-2 and J usage is TRBJ1-1, with 10 bases aligning to TRBD1. J lost 5 bases, V lost 5 bases, and 5 bases had no gene match. From germline, CDR1 is SGHTA and CDR2 FQGNSA. The CDR3 loop spans 14 amino acids. CDR3 residues: CASSQPGQGTEAFF. DNA of the CDR3: TGTGCCAGCAGCCAACCGGGACAGGGGACTGAAGCTTTCTTT.

The chain carries TRBV2 and TRBJ1-1; TRBD1 matches 7 bases. After removal of 7 bases from V and 4 bases from J, the junction contained 15 bases not matched to a gene. The CDR3 is made up of 16 amino acids. Germline V CDR1 and CDR2: SNHLY, FYNNEI. As DNA, the CDR3 is TGTGCCAGCATAAGAGACAGGGCGTCCGGAGGCACTGAAGCTTTCTTT. Its translation: CASIRDRASGGTEAFF. The full variable domain, completed using reference TRBV2 and TRBJ1-1, is EPEVTQTPSHQVTQMGQEVILRCVPISNHLYFYWYRQILGQKVEFLVSFYNNEISEKSEIFDDQFSVERPDGSNFTLKIRSTKLEDSAMYFCASIRDRASGGTEAFFGQGTRLTVV.

This sequence joins TRBV20-1 and TRBJ2-2; TRBD2 matches 8 bases. Germline V lookup: CDR1 DFQATT, CDR2 SNEGSKA (reference sequence). The ends lost 2 bases at V and 5 bases at J; junction bases unmatched: 10. The CDR3 has 16 residues. The CDR3 bases are TGCAGTGCTAGACCTTCCCCGGGGGGGTGGACCGGGGAGCTGTTTTTT. Protein product: CSARPSPGGWTGELFF.

This clonotype was seen a few times. CDR3 nucleotides: TGTGCCATCAGTGGTTGGCCGAACACTGAAGCTTTCTTT. Residues: CAISGWPNTEAFF. The rearrangement uses TRBV10-3 and TRBJ1-1; D uncertain. Deletions cut 4 bases from V and 1 base from J, with 7 bases between. Germline loops: CDR1 ENHRY, CDR2 SYGVKD. CDR3 length: 13 residues.

This clonotype was seen a handful of times. The CDR3 sequence is CASSRTSGGAYEQFF. CDR3 bases: TGTGCCAGCAGCCGTACTAGCGGGGGGGCCTATGAGCAGTTCTTC. This chain joins TRBV7-3 and TRBJ2-1; 13 bases map to TRBD2. V was clipped by 5 bases and J by 8 bases; unmatched bases: 6. The CDR3 has 15 amino acids. In germline, CDR1 is SGHTA, CDR2 FQGTGA.

The J gene is TRBJ2-2, the V gene TRBV3-1; D call uncertain. This CDR3 contains 14 residues. Trimming took off 1 base at V and 7 bases at J, with 10 bases between the two ends. CDR1 LGHDT and CDR2 YNNKEL come from the germline V gene (reference sequence). CDR3 nucleotide sequence: TGTGCCAGCAGCCAAGGGCAGCAAATCGGGGAGCTGTTTTTT. This translates into CASSQGQQIGELFF.

This clonotype came up a few times. The genes are TRBV7-9 and TRBJ2-5; no reliable D call. CDR3 size: 14 residues. Per germline, CDR1 SEHNR and CDR2 FQNEAQ (reference sequence). V dropped 1 base and J dropped 6 bases, with 12 bases sitting between them. As DNA, the CDR3 is TGTGCCAGCAGCTTAGGCGGTAGCATGAAGACCCAGTACTTC. It is translated as CASSLGGSMKTQYF.

A word on this clonotype: The junction departs from the called germline gene at one end, perhaps through a read error. This chain connects TRBV4-1 to TRBJ2-1; a weak D match, TRBD1 (5 bases). CDR1 and CDR2 (germline): MGHRA, YSYEKL. The CDR3 contains 15 residues. The CDR3: CVSSQDHRTLNEQFF. As DNA, the CDR3 is TGCGTCAGCAGCCAAGATCACAGGACCCTCAATGAGCAGTTCTTC.

This clonotype was found once. The chain combines TRBV4-1 with TRBJ2-1, with 8 bases matching TRBD1. Trimming at V came to 3 bases and at J to 13 bases, leaving 17 bases not matched to a gene. The CDR3 runs 16 residues. CDR1 is MGHRA and CDR2 is YSYEKL in the germline V gene. CDR3 protein: CASSHPGQGLQETQFF. CDR3 nucleotide sequence: TGCGCCAGCAGCCATCCCGGACAGGGCCTCCAAGAGACCCAGTTCTTC.

The chain recombines TRBV7-3 with TRBJ2-3, with TRBD2 as a possible D gene (6 bases). With 5 bases removed from V and 0 bases from J, the gap between germline ends came to 18 bases. CDR1 is SGHTA and CDR2 is FQGTGA in the germline V gene. The CDR3 sequence is 17 residues long. The CDR3 protein is CASSPRRRGTSTDTQYF. CDR3 bases: TGTGCCAGCAGCCCAAGACGTCGGGGGACTAGCACAGATACGCAGTATTTT.